This TCR beta chain was sequenced in a study of cytomegalovirus exposure and HLA in healthy donors. Study results and caveats: The listing of roughly 160 TCR beta chains classed them as cytomegalovirus-associated.

A remark on this clone: What it binds is unknown.

Though probably carrying unrecorded immune exposures, donors were nominally healthy at sampling. The primer mix had 60 Vbeta and 13 Jbeta primers. This table comes from immunoSEQ multiplex PCR, and its TCRdb copy is limited to in-frame clones, with some not included. The sample has under 150,000 clones, 87% seen once. Sequencing input: PBMCs. The TCR was taken from a young woman in good health and CMV-seronegative.

The CDR3 spells CASSGGGAGTDTQYF. The CDR3 bases are TGTGCCAGCAGCGGCGGGGGGGCTGGCACAGATACGCAGTATTTT. The chain carries TRBV9 and TRBJ2-3; 9 bases fit TRBD2. V trimming: 3 bases; J trimming: 1 base; junction bases outside the gene matches: 3. This CDR3 has 15 amino acids. Germline V gene sequence: CDR1 SGDLS, CDR2 YYNGEE.